A selection of T cell receptor beta chains follows, all from one sample in a study of early T cells in non-severe SARS-CoV-2 infection. TCRdb fed the 5' RACE reads into MiXCR, producing one record per CDR3 protein. Of tens of thousands of distinct CDR3 sequences listed, 9% to 15% are singletons. The sample in question was whole blood, obtained at baseline. The origin of the receptors is an adult who was a healthcare worker with PCR-confirmed SARS-CoV-2 infection or an uninfected control (not recorded which). The donor label of this sample is uncertain. Each CDR3 is given with its conserved first and last residue. Each record gives: D gene, V gene, J gene, CDR3 protein. The D gene is left open where the match is weak.

TRBD2	TRBV11-2	TRBJ2-7	CASSLDLGGYHEQYF
-	TRBV12-3/TRBV12-4	TRBJ2-3	CASREYSSTDTQYF
-	TRBV5-3	TRBJ2-1	CARSFIPSSYNEQFF
-	TRBV29-1	TRBJ1-1	CSVDVSGGAFF
-	TRBV3-1	TRBJ2-1	CASSQERAQFF
-	TRBV20-1	TRBJ1-4	CSALGEKLFF
TRBD1	TRBV6-1	TRBJ2-7	CASRNRDRVSYEQYF
-	TRBV28	TRBJ2-5	CASSLAGTETQYF
-	TRBV6-1	TRBJ1-1	CASSAALDTEAFF
-	TRBV7-3	TRBJ2-1	CASSLTFRMEQFF
TRBD2	TRBV7-2	TRBJ2-3	CASSPGLASSDTQYF
-	TRBV5-5	TRBJ2-4	CASSSTGDIQYF
TRBD2	TRBV11-3	TRBJ2-3	CASSYGGGLDTQYF
TRBD2	TRBV25-1	TRBJ2-7	CASTLEKPRTSGSHEQYF
TRBD1	TRBV20-1	TRBJ2-3	CSGMQPDRGRTDTQYF
TRBD2	TRBV7-9	TRBJ2-3	CASRPTSGSDTQYF
-	TRBV12-3/TRBV12-4	TRBJ1-3	CASGTGTIYF
TRBD1	TRBV9	TRBJ2-5	CAIPDRGICRETQYF
-	TRBV4-1	TRBJ1-5	CASSQETAVGVPQHF
-	TRBV2	TRBJ2-7	CASSDNWRYEQYF
TRBD1	TRBV20-1	TRBJ2-3	CSARDWGDRGTDTQYF
-	TRBV4-3	TRBJ2-1	CASSQTRDTVQFF
TRBD2	TRBV27	TRBJ2-3	CASSPPGLASDTQYF
-	TRBV3-1	TRBJ2-7	CASSQGSSEQYF
-	TRBV20-1	TRBJ2-5	CSARERGTPGTQYF
-	TRBV24-1	TRBJ2-3	CATSDSRVTDTQYF
-	TRBV7-2	TRBJ2-6	CASSPGDYPGSGANVLTF
-	TRBV5-6	TRBJ1-2	CASSFPRQPYGYTF
-	TRBV5-1	TRBJ1-6	CASSLPRRDSPLHF
-	TRBV5-4	TRBJ2-7	CASSLEVSYEQYF
-	TRBV7-2	TRBJ2-3	CASSRRAGTDTQYF
-	TRBV6-5	TRBJ2-3	CASRDLLFATDTQYF
-	TRBV19	TRBJ1-5	CASSRGELPNQPQHF
-	TRBV2	TRBJ2-3	CASSVMTGRDTQYF
TRBD2	TRBV7-2	TRBJ2-5	CAIEASGQETQYF
-	TRBV7-6	TRBJ2-3	CASSLAVEAGPTQYF
-	TRBV7-2	TRBJ1-2	CASSLRTGTFYGYTF
-	TRBV29-1	TRBJ1-3	CSVRDGGKAGNTIYF
-	TRBV7-2	TRBJ2-1	CASSGTSGVVGVF
-	TRBV15	TRBJ1-1	CATSRDVGRDGIDTEAFF
-	TRBV11-2	TRBJ2-3	CASSMGEGSTDTQYF
-	TRBV18	TRBJ2-1	CASSPPDGLTYNEQFF
TRBD1	TRBV15	TRBJ1-2	CATSSNRGLLGYTF
TRBD1	TRBV12-3/TRBV12-4	TRBJ1-2	CASSPEGTGATYGYTF
-	TRBV5-1	TRBJ1-6	CASSLALVSKNSPLHF
-	TRBV6-2/TRBV6-3	TRBJ2-1	CASSNRDTWDNEQFF
TRBD2	TRBV5-1	TRBJ2-3	CASSFTTGTSGSVGTDTQYF
-	TRBV20-1	TRBJ1-5	CSARFGPGQPQHF
TRBD1	TRBV7-3	TRBJ2-7	CASTSMWDRAGDYEQYF